This T cell receptor beta chain comes out of a study of molecular identifiers for immune sequencing clone quantification. TCRdb processed the PCR reads anew with MiXCR; each CDR3 protein has one entry. The sample lists under 600,000 distinct CDR3 sequences; around 21% were seen once. Germline CDR1 is SGHVS and CDR2 is FQNEAQ. J gave up 5 bases and V 1 base, and 12 bases lay outside the gene matches. This CDR3 is 17 amino acids long. In this sample, this clonotype turned up many times. Its antigen is still unknown. Study-level findings and limits: Sizes of highly expanded clones could be underestimated through identical TCRs sharing a barcode.

The V call is TRBV7-8, the J call TRBJ2-5; the match to TRBD1 covers 8 bases. The receptor's source is a human donor in good health. Some libraries in this study had Jurkat cell RNA spiked in. The sequencing sample was made of naive CD8+ T cells from blood, with Jurkat cell RNA spiked in. Subset given: FACS-sorted CD8+CD4-CCR7+CD45RA+ naive T cells. CDR3 nucleotide sequence: TGTGCCAGCAGCTTAGGCCAGGGGGCCTCCCTACGGGAGACCCAGTACTTC. Protein product: CASSLGQGASLRETQYF.